These 28 T cell receptor beta chains share one sample of origin, sequenced in a study of T cell changes during pregnancy in multiple sclerosis. Some clones are missing from TCRdb's copy, which holds only in-frame ones; the method was immunoSEQ multiplex PCR. The sample comprises tens of thousands of clones, around 93% of which are singletons, and about 4% rests with the top ten. The sequences come from CD8+ T cells from peripheral blood mononuclear cells, collected after pregnancy. All receptors derive from a female donor with multiple sclerosis, enrolled in a pregnancy study.

The sample holds a few counts of this clone. The V gene is TRBV27, the J gene TRBJ1-2; D gene ambiguous. Germline CDR1 reads MNHEY; CDR2 reads SMNVEV (reference sequence). V dropped 0 bases and J dropped 6 bases, with 8 bases sitting between them. This CDR3 spans 13 amino acids. The CDR3 region is CASSLSTGNGYTF. CDR3 coding DNA: TGTGCCAGCAGTTTATCGACGGGTAATGGCTACACCTTC.

About this clone: At the DNA level, this CDR3 is encoded by other sequences in the same sample as well. This sequence joins TRBV20-1 and TRBJ1-1, with D hard to call. This CDR3 is 11 amino acids long. V was pared by 1 base and J by 5 bases, with 5 bases between. The germline V gene encodes CDR1 DFQATT and CDR2 SNEGSKA (reference sequence). The CDR3: CSARGQTEAFF. The CDR3 DNA is TGCAGTGCTAGAGGGCAGACTGAAGCTTTCTTT.

The chain has TRBV7-9 and TRBJ2-7, with 7 bases that match TRBD1. Germline values: CDR1 SEHNR, CDR2 FQNEAQ (reference sequence). This CDR3 is 17 amino acids long. J was trimmed by 3 bases and V by 5 bases; bases with no gene match: 16. In DNA, the CDR3 is TGTGCCAGCAGCACACAGCACACAGGGGTCCCATACTACGAGCAGTACTTC. This sequence encodes CASSTQHTGVPYYEQYF.

The CDR3 here is CASSVDREPLHF. The CDR3 nucleotides read TGTGCCAGCAGCGTAGACAGGGAACCCCTCCACTTT. The chain recombines TRBV9 with TRBJ1-6; a weak D match, TRBD1 (6 bases). Germline values: CDR1 SGDLS, CDR2 YYNGEE. V was trimmed by 0 bases and J by 12 bases, leaving 7 bases between them. The CDR3 totals 12 residues.

The chain recombines TRBV5-4 with TRBJ2-5; 12 bases map to TRBD2. The J call is in doubt because the DNA end fits TRBJ2-7 better. The CDR3 has 16 residues. Germline V CDR1 and CDR2: SGHNT, YYREEE (reference sequence). The CDR3 sequence is CASSFGLAGSSYEQYF. In nucleotides, the CDR3 is TGTGCCAGCAGTTTTGGACTAGCGGGGAGCTCCTACGAGCAGTACTTC.

The gene calls are TRBV4-2 and TRBJ2-7; D may be TRBD1 (6 bases). From germline, CDR1 is LGHNA and CDR2 YNFKEQ. CDR3 length equals 15 residues. Between the trimmed V and J ends, which lost 0 bases and 2 bases, there was a span of 11 bases. In DNA form, the CDR3 reads TGTGCCAGCAGCCAAGAAGGCGACAGGCCCTACGAGCAGTACTTC. Its translation: CASSQEGDRPYEQYF.

This chain links TRBV27 with TRBJ2-2, with D uncertain. Trimming took off 1 base at V and 6 bases at J, with 3 bases between the two ends. Per germline, CDR1 MNHEY and CDR2 SMNVEV (reference sequence). This CDR3 region has 12 residues. The CDR3 here is CASSLLSGELFF. The CDR3 DNA sequence: TGTGCCAGCAGTTTATTATCCGGGGAGCTGTTTTTT.

V gene TRBV5-8 combines with J gene TRBJ2-7, with 7 bases matching TRBD1. This CDR3 spans 16 amino acids. Germline values: CDR1 SGHTS, CDR2 YDEGEE. After removal of 3 bases from V and 2 bases from J, the junction contained 11 bases not matched to a gene. This CDR3 reads CASSSLTRQGPYEQYF. CDR3 coding DNA: TGTGCCAGCAGCTCTCTGACCAGACAGGGCCCCTACGAGCAGTACTTC.

The V and J genes are TRBV2 and TRBJ1-4; 8 bases are a match to TRBD1. The germline V gene has CDR1 SNHLY and CDR2 FYNNEI. J gave up 6 bases and V 5 bases, and 5 bases lay outside the gene matches. This CDR3 contains 14 residues. CDR3 coding DNA: TGTGCCAGCAGTCCGACAGGGGTCGATGAAAAACTGTTTTTT. Its translation is CASSPTGVDEKLFF.

V is TRBV7-9 and J is TRBJ1-2, with TRBD1 as a possible D gene (6 bases). V was cut by 4 bases and J by 6 bases, with 30 bases left in between. The germline CDR1 and CDR2 sequences are SEHNR and FQNEAQ (reference sequence). This CDR3 region has 19 residues. Here the CDR3 reads CASSSPTSLKRGRMDGYTF. The CDR3 nucleotides read TGTGCCAGCAGCTCACCGACTAGTTTAAAGCGGGGGCGCATGGATGGCTACACCTTC.

The chain couples TRBV27 to TRBJ2-3; 8 bases are shared with TRBD2. After removal of 6 bases from V and 5 bases from J, the junction contained 10 bases not matched to a gene. Germline CDR1 MNHEY, CDR2 SMNVEV (reference sequence). The CDR3 loop spans 15 amino acids. CDR3 loop: CASRPSGGAGDTQYF. The CDR3 DNA sequence: TGTGCCAGCAGACCTTCCGGGGGGGCCGGAGATACGCAGTATTTT.

V usage is TRBV4-3 and J usage is TRBJ1-3; no clear D gene. Germline CDR1 reads LGHNA; CDR2 reads YSLEER. This CDR3 comprises 14 residues. V was clipped by 0 bases and J by 3 bases, with 6 bases between them. CDR3 in DNA: TGCGCCAGCAGCCAAGATAATCGTGGAAACACCATATATTTT. This gives the protein CASSQDNRGNTIYF.

This clone was seen more than once but under ten times. The chain uses TRBV25-1 and TRBJ2-7; 7 bases align to TRBD2. The CDR3 has 13 residues. With 3 bases clipped from V and 7 bases from J, the junction kept 6 bases outside the gene matches. In germline, CDR1 is MGHDK, CDR2 SYGVNS. Written as DNA, the CDR3 is TGTGCCAGCAGTGACACGGGGGGAAGAGAGCAGTACTTC. It yields the protein CASSDTGGREQYF.

V usage is TRBV27 and J usage is TRBJ2-7; D possibly corresponds to TRBD1 (5 bases). The CDR3 spans 14 residues. V lost 5 bases and J 6 bases, leaving 17 bases between the germline ends. Germline V gives CDR1 MNHEY, CDR2 SMNVEV (reference sequence). As DNA, the CDR3 is TGTGCCAGCAGTCCCCCAGGGATCGGTGCCGAGCAGTACTTC. Amino acid sequence: CASSPPGIGAEQYF.

The J gene is TRBJ2-7, the V gene TRBV6-1; possible D gene TRBD1, 5 bases. The V gene lost 4 bases and the J gene lost 0 bases, with 13 bases spanning the gap. Germline V lookup: CDR1 MNHNS, CDR2 SASEGT. CDR3 length: 15 residues. As DNA, the CDR3 is TGTGCCAGCAGTGGGGTAGACAGAATCTCCTACGAGCAGTACTTC. Amino acids: CASSGVDRISYEQYF.

The genes are TRBV6-5 and TRBJ2-2; D is perhaps TRBD2 (6 bases). Trimming left V 2 bases short and J 6 bases short, with 13 bases between. This CDR3 has 15 residues. Germline values: CDR1 MNHEY, CDR2 SVGAGI. CDR3 amino acids: CASSYGVGGAGELFF. CDR3 DNA: TGTGCCAGCAGTTACGGTGTGGGCGGGGCCGGGGAGCTGTTTTTT.

The rearrangement links TRBV7-9 to TRBJ1-1, with D tentatively TRBD1 (6 bases). V shed 6 bases and J shed 1 base, with 15 bases lying between them. The germline V gene has CDR1 SEHNR and CDR2 FQNEAQ (reference sequence). The CDR3 is made up of 15 amino acids. CDR3 amino acids: CASSRLQGSNTEAFF. CDR3 in DNA: TGTGCCAGCAGTCGACTACAGGGTTCGAACACTGAAGCTTTCTTT.

This clone was counted a single time. The chain couples TRBV27 to TRBJ2-2; D gene uncertain. Germline assignment: CDR1 MNHEY and CDR2 SMNVEV (reference sequence). The V end lost 5 bases, the J end lost 7 bases, and 14 bases lay between the germline ends. This CDR3 has 14 residues. The CDR3 sequence: CASSPSSFNGELFF. The CDR3 DNA reads TGTGCCAGCAGTCCCTCCTCTTTTAACGGGGAGCTGTTTTTT.

V is TRBV6-5 and J is TRBJ2-5, with 8 bases matching TRBD1. This CDR3 comprises 15 residues. Trimming cost V 5 bases and J 5 bases; bases outside gene matches: 10. The germline V gene has CDR1 MNHEY and CDR2 SVGAGI. The CDR3 loop reads CASSRGPGGVETQYF. DNA for the CDR3: TGTGCCAGCAGTCGAGGGCCAGGGGGCGTCGAGACCCAGTACTTC.

The rearrangement links TRBV7-8 to TRBJ2-7; D may be TRBD2 (7 bases). Germline assignment: CDR1 SGHVS and CDR2 FQNEAQ. V was trimmed by 7 bases and J by 5 bases, leaving 21 bases between them. The CDR3 spans 15 residues. In DNA form, the CDR3 reads TGTGCCAGCAACCTTGAGGGGGGGGCCAACCACGAGCAGTACTTC. Its protein is CASNLEGGANHEQYF.

This clone was counted a single time. V usage is TRBV7-2 and J usage is TRBJ2-1; no clear D. Germline V CDR1 and CDR2: SGHTA, FQGNSA. Trimming cost V 5 bases and J 2 bases, with 13 bases left between them. The CDR3 has 15 amino acids. CDR3 coding DNA: TGTGCCAGCAGCATCATTCGACACCCCTACAATGAGCAGTTCTTC. It specifies CASSIIRHPYNEQFF. The variable domain in full, with the rest retrieved from reference TRBV7-2 and TRBJ2-1, is GAGVSQSPSNKVTEKGKDVELRCDPISGHTALYWYRQSLGQGLEFLIYFQGNSAPDKSGLPSDRFSAERTGGSVSTLTIQRTQQEDSAVYLCASSIIRHPYNEQFFGPGTRLTVL.

V usage is TRBV5-1 and J usage is TRBJ2-7, with no clear D. Germline V gene lookup returns CDR1 SGHRS and CDR2 YFSETQ. The CDR3 covers 14 residues. V was cut by 0 bases and J by 3 bases, with 10 bases left in between. As DNA, the CDR3 is TGCGCCAGCAGCTTGGACCGCTCGGGCTACGAGCAGTACTTC. Translated: CASSLDRSGYEQYF.

J is TRBJ1-5 and V is TRBV6-1; TRBD1 matches 7 bases. The CDR3 contains 15 residues. Germline lookup yields CDR1 MNHNS and CDR2 SASEGT. Unmatched junction bases numbered 10, after V lost 6 bases and J lost 5 bases. DNA for the CDR3: TGTGCCAGCAGCCCGGGACAGATGAGAGATCAGCCCCAGCATTTT. Translating it yields CASSPGQMRDQPQHF.

This chain connects TRBV7-6 to TRBJ1-1; 9 nucleotides line up with TRBD1. CDR1 is SGHVS and CDR2 is FNYEAQ in the germline V gene. V was pared by 3 bases and J by 1 base, with 3 bases of the junction left unmatched. This CDR3 contains 15 residues. CDR3 sequence (DNA): TGTGCCAGCAGCTTTGAGACAGGGGGGAACACTGAAGCTTTCTTT. It is translated as CASSFETGGNTEAFF.

This chain connects TRBV6-5 to TRBJ2-7; 7 bases agree with TRBD1. Unmatched junction bases numbered 6, after V lost 6 bases and J lost 7 bases. CDR1 and CDR2 (germline): MNHEY, SVGAGI. CDR3 length: 12 amino acids. The CDR3 DNA follows: TGTGCCAGCAGGACAGGGCTGAGGGAGCAGTACTTC. Protein: CASRTGLREQYF.

The rearrangement joins TRBV10-3 to TRBJ2-2; 7 bases line up with TRBD1. The CDR3 runs 12 residues. Germline CDR1 and CDR2: ENHRY and SYGVKD. V lost 8 bases and J lost 6; bases outside the gene matches: 3. In DNA, the CDR3 is TGTGCCATCGGCCAGGGGGCCGGGGAGCTGTTTTTT. Translating it yields CAIGQGAGELFF.

The chain is built from TRBV2 and TRBJ1-2; D remains unclear. Germline V gives CDR1 SNHLY, CDR2 FYNNEI. V dropped 7 bases and J dropped 5 bases, with 11 bases sitting between them. This CDR3 contains 12 residues. The chain's CDR3 is CASNDWEYGYTF. In nucleotides, the CDR3 is TGTGCCAGCAACGACTGGGAGTATGGCTACACCTTC.

The chain couples TRBV6-6 to TRBJ1-5; 11 positions agree with TRBD1. The CDR3 sequence is 16 residues long. Unmatched junction bases numbered 5, after V lost 4 bases and J lost 3 bases. CDR1 MNHNY and CDR2 SVGAGI come from the germline V gene (reference sequence). The CDR3 region has the DNA TGTGCCAGCAGTTCCCGGACAGGGGGCCCCAATCAGCCCCAGCATTTT. Translation gives CASSSRTGGPNQPQHF.